What follows are 17 T cell receptor beta chains derived from one specimen sequenced in a study of shared clonotypes between healthy human individuals. Naive CD8 cells lacked CD45RO and underwent positive selection for CCR7, leaving out terminally differentiated effector memory CD45RA+ cells. Sequencing used immunoSEQ multiplex PCR; TCRdb keeps in-frame clones, though not all of them. Counted here are about 2.2 million clones, about 93% occurring once; the ten biggest clones make up roughly 1.7%. Material: naive CD8+ T cells from PBMCs. The receptors were sampled from a man in his late teens or twenties in good health. Some clones in this sample may be carry-over from other donors' samples.

This sequence joins TRBV30 and TRBJ2-1; 12 positions agree with TRBD2. Unmatched junction bases numbered 4, after V lost 1 base and J lost 0 bases. The CDR3 consists of 17 residues. Germline CDR1 GTSNPN, CDR2 SVGIG (reference sequence). The DNA for the CDR3 is TGTGCCTGGAGTGGGACTAGCGGGATAATCTCCTACAATGAGCAGTTCTTC. As protein: CAWSGTSGIISYNEQFF.

The genes are TRBV19 and TRBJ2-4; 13 nucleotides align to TRBD2. The V gene end was trimmed by 5 bases and the J gene end by 4 bases; junction bases not matched to a gene: 11. The CDR3 length is 18 residues. The germline gives CDR1 LNHDA, CDR2 SQIVND (reference sequence). The CDR3 sequence: CASSAGQGGLAGKNIQYF. The DNA of the CDR3 is TGTGCCAGTAGTGCTGGACAGGGGGGACTAGCGGGGAAAAACATTCAGTACTTC.

The chain links TRBV6-4 to TRBJ2-3, with unresolved D. Trimming left V 6 bases short and J 4 bases short, with 14 bases between. CDR1 and CDR2 from the germline V gene are MRHNA and SNTAGT. This CDR3 has 14 residues. CDR3 residues: CASSPGAWADTQYF. The CDR3 DNA reads TGTGCCAGCAGCCCCGGAGCCTGGGCAGATACGCAGTATTTT.

The J gene is TRBJ1-5, the V gene TRBV29-1; D ambiguous. Trimming removed 4 bases at V and 4 bases at J, with 11 bases between. Per the germline V gene, CDR1 is SQVTM and CDR2 is ANQGSEA. The CDR3 runs to 13 residues. CDR3 sequence: CSVVIGRNQPQHF. Here the CDR3 DNA reads TGCAGCGTTGTAATCGGGAGGAATCAGCCCCAGCATTTT.

Details on this clone: Distinct nucleotide sequences in the sample also encode this CDR3. The chain combines TRBV5-1 with TRBJ2-7, with D tentatively TRBD2 (5 bases). This CDR3 comprises 13 residues. V was pared by 0 bases and J by 3 bases, with 7 bases between. CDR1 is SGHRS, CDR2 YFSETQ, per germline. CDR3 in DNA: TGCGCCAGCAGCTTGGTTGCGGGCTACGAGCAGTACTTC. This translates into CASSLVAGYEQYF.

The J gene is TRBJ2-7, the V gene TRBV19; D tentatively fits TRBD1 or TRBD2 (5 bases each). Germline assignment: CDR1 LNHDA and CDR2 SQIVND (reference sequence). V was cut by 4 bases and J by 7 bases, with 14 bases left in between. CDR3 length: 13 residues. The CDR3 DNA reads as TGTGCCAGTAGTAGTGGGACCCTTAGGGAGCAGTACTTC. This gives the protein CASSSGTLREQYF. The variable domain in full, completed from reference TRBV19 and TRBJ2-7, reads DGGITQSPKYLFRKEGQNVTLSCEQNLNHDAMYWYRQDPGQGLRLIYYSQIVNDFQKGDIAEGYSVSREKKESFPLTVTSAQKNPTAFYLCASSSGTLREQYFGPGTRLTVT.

The rearrangement joins TRBV27 to TRBJ1-2, with a possible D match to TRBD1 (6 bases). Trimming left V 4 bases short and J 0 bases short, with 12 bases between. The germline V gene encodes CDR1 MNHEY and CDR2 SMNVEV (reference sequence). The CDR3 sequence is 15 residues long. The CDR3 reads CASSSRDISNYGYTF. In DNA, the CDR3 is TGTGCCAGCAGTTCCCGGGACATCTCTAACTATGGCTACACCTTC.

This chain connects TRBV5-1 to TRBJ2-1; 13 bases agree with TRBD2. Germline V gene lookup returns CDR1 SGHRS and CDR2 YFSETQ. The CDR3 is made up of 16 amino acids. The junction had 10 bases not matched to a gene; V was cut back by 4 bases and J by 9 bases. This chain's CDR3 is CASSTLLAGGAGEQFF. DNA for the CDR3: TGCGCCAGCAGCACCCTACTAGCGGGAGGGGCGGGTGAGCAGTTCTTC.

The rearrangement joins TRBV27 to TRBJ2-1; TRBD2 might be the D (6 bases). Looked up from germline, CDR1 is MNHEY and CDR2 is SMNVEV (reference sequence). Trimming shortened V by 5 bases and J by 2 bases, and 10 bases separated the two germline ends. This CDR3 region has 14 residues. The CDR3 DNA reads as TGTGCCAGCAGTCTACGGACTACCTACAATGAGCAGTTCTTC. This sequence encodes CASSLRTTYNEQFF.

This clone was recorded once. The chain employs TRBV11-2 and TRBJ1-1, with D possibly matching TRBD1 (5 bases). V dropped 5 bases and J dropped 4 bases, with 14 bases sitting between them. The CDR3 consists of 14 residues. Germline loops: CDR1 SGHAT, CDR2 FQNNGV. CDR3 DNA: TGTGCCAGCAGCGCCCCGGGACGGGTCACTGAAGCTTTCTTT. This translates into CASSAPGRVTEAFF.

The genes are TRBV28 and TRBJ2-7; the D gene is possibly TRBD1 (5 bases). Between the trimmed V and J ends, which lost 6 bases and 3 bases, there was a span of 12 bases. The CDR3 loop spans 13 amino acids. CDR1 MDHEN and CDR2 SYDVKM come from the germline V gene. CDR3 nucleotides: TGTGCCAGCAGAAATCAGGGAAGCTACGAGCAGTACTTC. Translation: CASRNQGSYEQYF. Based on the CDR3 plus reference TRBV28 and TRBJ2-7, the full variable domain is DVKVTQSSRYLVKRTGEKVFLECVQDMDHENMFWYRQDPGLGLRLIYFSYDVKMKEKGDIPEGYSVSREKKERFSLILESASTNQTSMYLCASRNQGSYEQYFGPGTRLTVT.

The rearrangement links TRBV7-2 to TRBJ2-7; perhaps TRBD1 as D (6 bases). The germline V gene encodes CDR1 SGHTA and CDR2 FQGNSA. V was shortened by 5 bases and J by 2 bases, with 13 bases between the two germline ends. The CDR3 spans 14 residues. The CDR3 protein is CASSPRRGAYEQYF. The CDR3 DNA is TGTGCCAGCAGCCCCCGCAGGGGTGCCTACGAGCAGTACTTC.

This chain links TRBV28 with TRBJ2-5; D is perhaps TRBD1 (5 bases). Between the trimmed V and J ends, which lost 4 bases and 4 bases, there was a span of 13 bases. Per the germline V gene, CDR1 is MDHEN and CDR2 is SYDVKM. There are 14 residues in the CDR3. The CDR3 DNA sequence: TGTGCCAGCAGTTCCCCGACAGTTATAGAGACCCAGTACTTC. Residues: CASSSPTVIETQYF.

This chain joins TRBV4-1 and TRBJ2-2; D unclear. The CDR3 has 14 residues. Germline V lookup: CDR1 MGHRA, CDR2 YSYEKL. Trimming removed 3 bases at V and 3 bases at J, with 8 bases between. Here the CDR3 DNA reads TGCGCCAGCAGCCAGGGATTTTACACCGGGGAGCTGTTTTTT. The encoded protein is CASSQGFYTGELFF.

V gene TRBV12-5 combines with J gene TRBJ2-3; TRBD1 matches 7 bases. Per the germline V gene, CDR1 is LGHNT and CDR2 is FRNRAP. CDR3 length: 14 residues. Trimming cost V 6 bases and J 6 bases; bases outside gene matches: 9. CDR3 sequence: CASGTDRAWDTQYF. In DNA, the CDR3 is TGTGCTAGTGGCACAGACAGGGCGTGGGATACGCAGTATTTT.

The rearrangement links TRBV28 to TRBJ1-6; D call uncertain. V gave up 7 bases and J gave up 0 bases, with 7 bases separating them. The germline V gene has CDR1 MDHEN and CDR2 SYDVKM. The CDR3 runs to 14 residues. In DNA form, the CDR3 reads TGTGCCAGCATACCTCACTCCTATAATTCACCCCTCCACTTT. Its protein product is CASIPHSYNSPLHF.

This chain uses TRBV28 with TRBJ1-5, with a possible D match to TRBD1 (5 bases). The CDR3 totals 13 residues. The germline V gene has CDR1 MDHEN and CDR2 SYDVKM. Trimming took 4 bases from V and 7 from J, leaving 11 bases between them. The CDR3 DNA is TGTGCCAGCAGTTGGGGCAAAAGACAGCCCCAGCATTTT. Translation: CASSWGKRQPQHF. The whole variable domain, filled in from reference TRBV28 and TRBJ1-5, reads DVKVTQSSRYLVKRTGEKVFLECVQDMDHENMFWYRQDPGLGLRLIYFSYDVKMKEKGDIPEGYSVSREKKERFSLILESASTNQTSMYLCASSWGKRQPQHFGDGTRLSIL.